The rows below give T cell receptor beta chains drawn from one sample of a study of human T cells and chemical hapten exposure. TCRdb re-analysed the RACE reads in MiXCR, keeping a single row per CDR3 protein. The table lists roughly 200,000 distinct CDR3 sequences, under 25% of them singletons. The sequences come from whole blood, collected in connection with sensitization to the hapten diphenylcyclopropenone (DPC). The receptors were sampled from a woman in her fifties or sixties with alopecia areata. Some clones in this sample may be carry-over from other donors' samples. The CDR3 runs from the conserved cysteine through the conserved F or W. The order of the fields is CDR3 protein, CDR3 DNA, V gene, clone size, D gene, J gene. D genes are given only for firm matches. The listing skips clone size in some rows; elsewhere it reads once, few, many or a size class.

cdr3_aa: CASMPSYEQYF; cdr3_nt: TGTGCCAGCATGCCGTCCTACGAGCAGTACTTC; v_call: TRBV21-1; clone_size: many; d_call: NA; j_call: TRBJ2-7
cdr3_aa: CASTTGGRNEQFF; cdr3_nt: TGTGCCAGCACCACGGGAGGGCGGAATGAGCAGTTCTTC; v_call: TRBV6-5; clone_size: NA; d_call: TRBD2; j_call: TRBJ2-1
cdr3_aa: CAGKDRGSTDTQYF; cdr3_nt: TGTGCCGGGAAAGACAGGGGAAGCACAGATACGCAGTATTTT; v_call: TRBV2; clone_size: NA; d_call: TRBD1; j_call: TRBJ2-3
cdr3_aa: CASSFQTGSTEAFF; cdr3_nt: TGTGCCAGCAGCTTCCAAACCGGGAGCACTGAAGCTTTCTTT; v_call: TRBV7-9; clone_size: NA; d_call: NA; j_call: TRBJ1-1
cdr3_aa: CASSFRESNTGELFF; cdr3_nt: TGCGCCAGCAGCTTTAGAGAATCGAACACCGGGGAGCTGTTTTTT; v_call: TRBV5-1; clone_size: NA; d_call: NA; j_call: TRBJ2-2
cdr3_aa: CASSPSLEGSIQYF; cdr3_nt: TGTGCCAGCTCACCGTCGTTGGAGGGGAGTATTCAGTACTTC; v_call: TRBV18; clone_size: NA; d_call: NA; j_call: TRBJ2-4
cdr3_aa: CASSPGQGANYEQYF; cdr3_nt: TGTGCCAGCTCACCAGGGCAGGGGGCTAACTACGAGCAGTACTTC; v_call: TRBV18; clone_size: NA; d_call: TRBD1; j_call: TRBJ2-7
cdr3_aa: CASSLSAAYNSPLHF; cdr3_nt: TGTGCCAGCAGCTTATCCGCTGCCTATAATTCACCCCTCCACTTT; v_call: TRBV7-9; clone_size: few; d_call: NA; j_call: TRBJ1-6
cdr3_aa: CASSQGLAGSEQFF; cdr3_nt: TGTGCCAGCAGCCAGGGACTAGCGGGCAGTGAGCAGTTCTTC; v_call: TRBV11-2; clone_size: few; d_call: TRBD2; j_call: TRBJ2-1
cdr3_aa: CSASGLSGVLTDTQYF; cdr3_nt: TGCAGTGCTAGTGGCCTCTCAGGCGTACTCACAGATACGCAGTATTTT; v_call: TRBV20-1; clone_size: few; d_call: NA; j_call: TRBJ2-3
cdr3_aa: CASSRPPAGGPGEQYF; cdr3_nt: TGTGCCAGCAGTCGCCCCCCGGCGGGAGGGCCCGGGGAGCAGTACTTC; v_call: TRBV6-5; clone_size: NA; d_call: TRBD2; j_call: TRBJ2-7
cdr3_aa: CASSEGTGQNIQYF; cdr3_nt: TGTGCCAGCAGTGAAGGGACAGGGCAAAACATTCAGTACTTC; v_call: TRBV6-5; clone_size: once; d_call: TRBD1; j_call: TRBJ2-4
cdr3_aa: CASSLGVRSYEQYF; cdr3_nt: TGCGCCAGCAGCTTGGGGGTCAGATCCTACGAGCAGTACTTC; v_call: TRBV5-1; clone_size: NA; d_call: NA; j_call: TRBJ2-7
cdr3_aa: CASSQGGASPNYGYTF; cdr3_nt: TGTGCCAGCAGCCAGGGGGGGGCCAGCCCTAACTATGGCTACACCTTC; v_call: TRBV7-6; clone_size: NA; d_call: TRBD1; j_call: TRBJ1-2
cdr3_aa: CATSEAGGDRVIHEQFF; cdr3_nt: TGTGCCACCAGTGAGGCCGGCGGGGACAGGGTGATCCATGAGCAGTTCTTC; v_call: TRBV24-1; clone_size: NA; d_call: TRBD1; j_call: TRBJ2-1
cdr3_aa: CASRSSGRYPYEQYF; cdr3_nt: TGTGCCAGCAGATCTAGCGGGCGTTACCCCTACGAGCAGTACTTC; v_call: TRBV12-3/TRBV12-4; clone_size: NA; d_call: TRBD2; j_call: TRBJ2-7
cdr3_aa: CASSSGLSNTEAFF; cdr3_nt: TGCGCCAGCAGCTCGGGACTTTCGAACACTGAAGCTTTCTTT; v_call: TRBV5-1; clone_size: NA; d_call: NA; j_call: TRBJ1-1
cdr3_aa: CASSFATASYEQYF; cdr3_nt: TGCGCCAGCAGCTTCGCCACAGCTTCCTACGAGCAGTACTTC; v_call: TRBV5-1; clone_size: many; d_call: NA; j_call: TRBJ2-7
cdr3_aa: CASVDRGPFPYTF; cdr3_nt: TGTGCCAGCGTAGACAGGGGGCCGTTTCCCTACACCTTC; v_call: TRBV19; clone_size: few; d_call: TRBD1; j_call: TRBJ1-2
cdr3_aa: CASSPARVGETQYF; cdr3_nt: TGTGCCAGCAGCCCAGCCAGGGTTGGAGAGACCCAGTACTTC; v_call: TRBV7-9; clone_size: NA; d_call: NA; j_call: TRBJ2-5
cdr3_aa: CASSGAPGDVNTEAFF; cdr3_nt: TGTGCCAGCAGCGGGGCTCCAGGGGACGTGAACACTGAAGCTTTCTTT; v_call: TRBV9; clone_size: NA; d_call: NA; j_call: TRBJ1-1
cdr3_aa: CASSLAGGRSYNEQFF; cdr3_nt: TGTGCCAGCAGCTTAGCGGGAGGGCGTTCCTACAATGAGCAGTTCTTC; v_call: TRBV11-1; clone_size: NA; d_call: TRBD2; j_call: TRBJ2-1
cdr3_aa: CASSLPSGGYEQYF; cdr3_nt: TGTGCCAGCAGCCTCCCTAGCGGGGGCTACGAGCAGTACTTC; v_call: TRBV7-9; clone_size: NA; d_call: TRBD2; j_call: TRBJ2-7
cdr3_aa: CASRLGAWGYGYTF; cdr3_nt: TGTGCCAGCAGGCTCGGGGCGTGGGGATATGGCTACACCTTC; v_call: TRBV6-5; clone_size: NA; d_call: NA; j_call: TRBJ1-2